Listed here are 27 T cell receptor beta chains from one sample, sequenced in a study of control samples from healthy donors and cancer patients. The protocol was immunoSEQ multiplex PCR, while the TCRdb copy is restricted to in-frame clones and leaves out a portion. The repertoire includes roughly 180,000 clones, roughly 93% of them detected once, and about 4% sits in the top ten. The material sequenced was blood. These receptors were collected from a woman in her sixties in good health.

This clone was counted a few times. The chain uses TRBV10-3 and TRBJ2-5; 9 bases match TRBD2. V was pared by 6 bases and J by 2 bases, with 1 base of the junction left unmatched. Per the germline V gene, CDR1 is ENHRY and CDR2 is SYGVKD. This CDR3 comprises 13 residues. This chain's CDR3 is CAISLAGQETQYF. The CDR3 nucleotides are TGTGCCATCAGCCTAGCGGGACAAGAGACCCAGTACTTC.

The chain recombines TRBV4-2 with TRBJ1-2; D remains unclear. This CDR3 has 14 amino acids. Trimming left V 1 base short and J 4 bases short, with 10 bases between. CDR1 is LGHNA, CDR2 YNFKEQ, per germline. CDR3 amino acids: CASSQATTPYGYTF. The CDR3 nucleotides are TGTGCCAGCAGCCAAGCGACGACCCCCTATGGCTACACCTTC.

The V gene is TRBV5-1, the J gene TRBJ2-5; D possibly corresponds to TRBD1 (5 bases). Trimming pared 4 bases from V and 1 base from J, leaving 8 bases between. The length of the CDR3 is 13 residues. Germline loops: CDR1 SGHRS, CDR2 YFSETQ. The CDR3 nucleotides read TGCGCCAGCAGCGCGGACACCCAAGAGACCCAGTACTTC. Its translation is CASSADTQETQYF. Filled out from reference TRBV5-1 and TRBJ2-5, the complete variable domain reads KAGVTQTPRYLIKTRGQQVTLSCSPISGHRSVSWYQQTPGQGLQFLFEYFSETQRNKGNFPGRFSGRQFSNSRSEMNVSTLELGDSALYLCASSADTQETQYFGPGTRLLVL.

The chain is built from TRBV7-8 and TRBJ2-7; 9 bases are a match to TRBD1. From germline, CDR1 is SGHVS and CDR2 FQNEAQ. The length of the CDR3 is 13 residues. The J segment lost 3 bases and the V segment lost 3 bases, leaving 0 bases of the junction unmatched. This CDR3 reads CASSLDRGYEQYF. The CDR3 DNA sequence: TGTGCCAGCAGCTTGGACAGGGGCTACGAGCAGTACTTC. Combining the CDR3 with reference TRBV7-8 and TRBJ2-7 gives the whole variable domain GAGVSQSPRYKVAKRGQDVALRCDPISGHVSLFWYQQALGQGPEFLTYFQNEAQLDKSGLPSDRFFAERPEGSVSTLKIQRTQQEDSAVYLCASSLDRGYEQYFGPGTRLTVT.

The chain joins TRBV7-2 to TRBJ2-3; D not certain. This CDR3 has 14 amino acids. Germline V gene data show CDR1 as SGHTA and CDR2 as FQGNSA. V gave up 1 base and J gave up 3 bases, with 8 bases separating them. CDR3 amino acids: CASSLEGPTDTQYF. The CDR3 DNA is TGTGCCAGCAGCTTAGAAGGCCCTACAGATACGCAGTATTTT.

This chain links TRBV18 with TRBJ1-2; possibly TRBD1 for D (6 bases). The CDR3 totals 14 residues. Germline CDR1 is KGHSH and CDR2 is LQKENI. Trimming removed 1 base at V and 11 bases at J, with 17 bases between. The CDR3 DNA is TGTGCCAGCTCACCACAGGGGACATGGTTTGGTTACACCTTC. Translating gives CASSPQGTWFGYTF.

This rearrangement joins TRBV2 to TRBJ1-1; 8 bases are a match to TRBD1. V was clipped by 7 bases and J by 4 bases; unmatched bases: 17. Germline-derived CDR1 and CDR2 are SNHLY and FYNNEI. The CDR3 length is 17 residues. The CDR3 DNA reads as TGTGCCAGCACCATACCTAGGACAGGGATTAGGGTCACTGAAGCTTTCTTT. This translates into CASTIPRTGIRVTEAFF.

Regarding this clone: Other nucleotide sequences from this sample produce the same CDR3. The chain employs TRBV6-6 and TRBJ1-5; D gene ambiguous. The CDR3 runs 14 residues. Germline V CDR1 and CDR2: MNHNY, SVGAGI (reference sequence). V was clipped by 0 bases and J by 1 base, with 4 bases between them. CDR3 amino acids: CASSYSGSNQPQHF. The CDR3 nucleotides read TGTGCCAGCAGTTACTCTGGGAGCAATCAGCCCCAGCATTTT.

The chain has TRBV6-2 or TRBV6-3 and TRBJ1-5, with a tentative D call TRBD1 (6 bases). The V and J ends lost 2 bases and 6 bases respectively, with 11 bases between them. Germline loops: CDR1 MNHEY, CDR2 SVGEGT. This CDR3 is 14 amino acids long. This CDR3 is CASSYTGIGQPQHF. In DNA form, the CDR3 reads TGTGCCAGCAGTTACACAGGGATAGGTCAGCCCCAGCATTTT.

The chain recombines TRBV7-2 with TRBJ2-3, with 11 bases lining up with TRBD2. V gave up 7 bases and J gave up 1 base; unmatched junction bases: 7. This CDR3 has 16 amino acids. Germline V gives CDR1 SGHTA, CDR2 FQGNSA. CDR3 DNA: TGTGCCAGCACCCTTGGGGGACTAGCGGGCACAGATACGCAGTATTTT. Residues: CASTLGGLAGTDTQYF. Together with reference TRBV7-2 and TRBJ2-3, the CDR3 gives the full variable domain: GAGVSQSPSNKVTEKGKDVELRCDPISGHTALYWYRQSLGQGLEFLIYFQGNSAPDKSGLPSDRFSAERTGGSVSTLTIQRTQQEDSAVYLCASTLGGLAGTDTQYFGPGTRLTVL.

The CDR3 spells CASSYSDQADTEAFF. Written as DNA, the CDR3 is TGTGCCAGCAGTTACTCGGACCAGGCGGACACTGAAGCTTTCTTT. The chain recombines TRBV6-2 or TRBV6-3 with TRBJ1-1; no definite D call. Germline CDR1 MNHEY, CDR2 SVGEGT. This CDR3 has 15 amino acids. The V end was cut by 0 bases, the J end by 3 bases, with 11 bases between.

This chain links TRBV25-1 with TRBJ2-3, with 8 bases fitting TRBD2. The CDR3 consists of 16 residues. V was pared by 6 bases and J by 3 bases, with 11 bases of the junction left unmatched. Germline-derived CDR1 and CDR2 are MGHDK and SYGVNS. The DNA of the CDR3 is TGTGCCAGCAGCCAGATTCTAGCGGGTGGAACAGATACGCAGTATTTT. Its translation: CASSQILAGGTDTQYF.

CDR3 sequence: CASSTTGQPQHF. As DNA, the CDR3 is TGTGCCAGCTCAACCACGGGTCAGCCCCAGCATTTT. V is TRBV18 and J is TRBJ1-5; no clear D. CDR1 is KGHSH, CDR2 LQKENI, per germline. This CDR3 has 12 residues. Trimming left V 5 bases short and J 6 bases short, with 8 bases between.

The chain recombines TRBV25-1 with TRBJ2-3; D gene unclear. V dropped 1 base and J dropped 2 bases, with 13 bases sitting between them. This CDR3 has 16 residues. CDR1 is MGHDK and CDR2 is SYGVNS in the germline V gene. The CDR3 sequence: CASSELSDPPTDTQYF. CDR3 coding DNA: TGTGCCAGCAGTGAATTGTCCGACCCCCCCACAGATACGCAGTATTTT.

The sample holds one count of this clone. V gene TRBV11-2 combines with J gene TRBJ2-2, with TRBD2 identical over 10 bases. V was clipped by 6 bases and J by 7 bases; unmatched bases: 8. CDR1 is SGHAT, CDR2 FQNNGV, per germline. This CDR3 comprises 15 residues. In nucleotides, the CDR3 is TGTGCCAGCAGGGGGAGCGGGGGGGCCAACGGGGAGCTGTTTTTT. Residues: CASRGSGGANGELFF.

This chain links TRBV6-2 or TRBV6-3 with TRBJ1-5; D call uncertain. Per germline, CDR1 MNHEY and CDR2 SVGEGT. This CDR3 has 18 residues. Trimming removed 2 bases from V and 2 bases from J, with 19 bases in between. CDR3 nucleotide sequence: TGTGCCAGCAGTTACCCCTTAGGTAGGCGCGGCGGCAATCAGCCCCAGCATTTT. It translates to CASSYPLGRRGGNQPQHF.

The chain couples TRBV7-8 to TRBJ1-2, with D possibly being TRBD1 (6 bases). Germline V gene sequence: CDR1 SGHVS, CDR2 FQNEAQ. The CDR3 totals 14 residues. V shed 7 bases and J shed 5 bases, with 17 bases lying between them. CDR3: CASTRGGRDYGYTF. Here the CDR3 DNA reads TGTGCCAGCACCCGAGGGGGTAGGGATTATGGCTACACCTTC.

The CDR3 DNA reads as TGTGCCAGCAGCAAAGGCGGGGGGAGGCGACAGGGCCACACTGAAGCTTTCTTT. It encodes CASSKGGGRRQGHTEAFF. The genes are TRBV21-1 and TRBJ1-1. TRBV21-1 is assigned pseudogene status. The CDR3 is 18 residues long.

The V and J genes are TRBV4-2 and TRBJ1-3; no definite D call. The CDR3 consists of 16 residues. From germline, CDR1 is LGHNA and CDR2 YNFKEQ. V gave up 4 bases and J gave up 0 bases, with 13 bases separating them. DNA for the CDR3: TGTGCCAGCAGCCCTGACCCCAGCTCCTCTGGAAACACCATATATTTT. This translates into CASSPDPSSSGNTIYF.

The V call is TRBV11-2, the J call TRBJ2-1; TRBD2 matches at 9 bases. The germline V gene has CDR1 SGHAT and CDR2 FQNNGV. The junction had 8 bases not matched to a gene; V was cut back by 2 bases and J by 9 bases. This CDR3 comprises 15 residues. DNA for the CDR3: TGTGCCAGCAGCTTACTTGGCGGGGGGGCGATTGAGCAGTTCTTC. Amino acids: CASSLLGGGAIEQFF.

The chain employs TRBV7-9 and TRBJ2-2; D not certain. Germline CDR1 and CDR2: SEHNR and FQNEAQ (reference sequence). This CDR3 contains 12 residues. Trimming took 4 bases from V and 7 from J, leaving 7 bases between them. Here the CDR3 DNA reads TGTGCCAGCAGCTCCATATTCGGGGAGCTGTTTTTT. Encoded protein: CASSSIFGELFF.

The genes are TRBV2 and TRBJ2-2; 15 bases are a match to TRBD2. The V segment lost 10 bases and the J segment 3 bases; nucleotides outside the gene matches: 9. This CDR3 is 17 amino acids long. Germline CDR1 and CDR2: SNHLY and FYNNEI. CDR3 in amino acids: CAIPRTSGGADTGELFF. As DNA, the CDR3 is TGTGCCATCCCACGGACTAGCGGGGGGGCCGACACCGGGGAGCTGTTTTTT.

Regarding this clone: Relative to the germline gene, one junction end is altered; a read error may explain this. This chain connects TRBV6-5 to TRBJ2-5; tentative D call: TRBD2 (6 bases). From germline, CDR1 is MNHEY and CDR2 SVGAGI. This CDR3 contains 15 residues. The CDR3 nucleotides read TGTGCCAGCAGCCCGGGGGTAGTAAACCAAAAGACCCAGTACTTC. Its translation is CASSPGVVNQKTQYF.

The rearrangement uses TRBV4-1 and TRBJ2-2, with 11 bases aligning to TRBD2. The germline V gene has CDR1 MGHRA and CDR2 YSYEKL. V trimming: 3 bases; J trimming: 5 bases; junction bases outside the gene matches: 8. The CDR3 covers 17 residues. The CDR3 reads CASSHLLAGGPTGELFF. As DNA, the CDR3 is TGCGCCAGCAGCCACTTGCTAGCGGGGGGACCGACCGGGGAGCTGTTTTTT.

The CDR3 region has the DNA TGTGCCAGCAGCCGGGACAGGCTGAACACTGAAGCTTTCTTT. This sequence encodes CASSRDRLNTEAFF. The chain recombines TRBV7-9 with TRBJ1-1; 8 positions agree with TRBD1. Germline lookup yields CDR1 SEHNR and CDR2 FQNEAQ (reference sequence). V trimming: 5 bases; J trimming: 0 bases; junction bases outside the gene matches: 2. The CDR3 has 14 amino acids.

This clone was picked up one time. This chain joins TRBV10-3 and TRBJ2-5; D gene uncertain. Trimming cost V 3 bases and J 4 bases, with 6 bases left between them. CDR3 length: 12 amino acids. CDR1 and CDR2 from the germline V gene are ENHRY and SYGVKD. Written as DNA, the CDR3 is TGTGCCATCAGTGAAGGCGGAGAGACCCAGTACTTC. Encoded protein: CAISEGGETQYF.

V is TRBV7-2 and J is TRBJ1-5, with a weak D call TRBD1 (5 bases). Germline CDR1 and CDR2: SGHTA and FQGNSA. This CDR3 spans 16 amino acids. V lost 5 bases to trimming and J lost 1 base, with 15 bases between them. Here the CDR3 DNA reads TGTGCCAGCAGCCAAATGGGGACCCAGAGCAATCAGCCCCAGCATTTT. The encoded protein is CASSQMGTQSNQPQHF.